Following are 28 T cell receptor beta chains from one sample sequenced in a study of shared clonotypes between healthy human individuals. Naive CD8 cells lacked CD45RO and underwent positive selection for CCR7, leaving out terminally differentiated effector memory CD45RA+ cells. Profiled with immunoSEQ multiplex PCR; TCRdb holds only in-frame clones, not every one. The profile shows approximately 2,000,000 clones, 90% to 95% of them singletons. The material sequenced was naive CD8+ T cells from PBMCs. These receptors came from a man between 18 and 35 years old in good health. Some clones in this sample may be carry-over from other donors' samples.

A remark on this clone: Other DNA sequences within the sample encode an identical CDR3. The rearrangement links TRBV9 to TRBJ1-1; perhaps TRBD1 as D (5 bases). CDR3 length equals 13 residues. Trimming took 0 bases from V and 2 from J, leaving 5 bases between them. CDR1 and CDR2 (germline): SGDLS, YYNGEE. The CDR3 bases are TGTGCCAGCAGCGTAGGGGACAACACTGAAGCTTTCTTT. Translation gives CASSVGDNTEAFF.

V is TRBV28 and J is TRBJ2-7; 9 bases are a match to TRBD2. V gave up 10 bases and J gave up 2 bases; unmatched junction bases: 6. Germline CDR1 reads MDHEN; CDR2 reads SYDVKM. This CDR3 is built from 13 residues. CDR3 residues: CAIRLAEAYEQYF. The CDR3 DNA reads as TGTGCCATTAGACTAGCGGAAGCCTACGAGCAGTACTTC.

The chain employs TRBV27 and TRBJ2-5; the match to TRBD2 covers 12 bases. The germline V gene has CDR1 MNHEY and CDR2 SMNVEV (reference sequence). Losses at the gene ends were 2 bases for V and 5 bases for J; bases not matched to a gene: 6. This CDR3 comprises 16 residues. For the CDR3, the DNA is TGTGCCAGCAGTTTAAGGGGACTAGCGGGCGAGGAGACCCAGTACTTC. It yields the protein CASSLRGLAGEETQYF.

V is TRBV11-2 and J is TRBJ2-1, with D possibly matching TRBD2 (5 bases). The CDR3 has 13 amino acids. Trimming shortened V by 5 bases and J by 5 bases, and 10 bases separated the two germline ends. Germline-derived CDR1 and CDR2 are SGHAT and FQNNGV. This CDR3 reads CASSPRTDNEQFF. Written as DNA, the CDR3 is TGTGCCAGCAGCCCCAGGACTGACAATGAGCAGTTCTTC.

In this sample, this clone turned up once. CDR3 nucleotides: TGTGCCAGCAGTTTATCGGCGGGACTTTCAAATGAGCAGTTCTTC. Protein product: CASSLSAGLSNEQFF. The chain carries TRBV28 and TRBJ2-1; tentative D call: TRBD2 (6 bases). Per the germline V gene, CDR1 is MDHEN and CDR2 is SYDVKM. The CDR3 runs to 15 residues. V lost 1 base, J lost 7 bases, and 14 bases lay in between.

The V call is TRBV4-2, the J call TRBJ1-3; tentative D call: TRBD1 (6 bases). Trimming cost V 6 bases and J 0 bases, with 12 bases left between them. Germline CDR1 and CDR2: LGHNA and YNFKEQ. The CDR3 spans 15 residues. The CDR3 DNA sequence: TGTGCCAGCAGACTAGACAGGCGCTCTGGAAACACCATATATTTT. Protein sequence: CASRLDRRSGNTIYF.

The V gene is TRBV10-3, the J gene TRBJ1-5; perhaps TRBD1 as D (6 bases). V lost 2 bases and J lost 6, with 14 bases in between. Germline assignment: CDR1 ENHRY and CDR2 SYGVKD. The CDR3 runs 15 residues. The CDR3 DNA is TGTGCCATCAGTGAGCAGAGGGGGAGTGGTCAGCCCCAGCATTTT. Translation: CAISEQRGSGQPQHF.

V is TRBV28 and J is TRBJ2-2; 9 bases line up with TRBD2. Germline V gene sequence: CDR1 MDHEN, CDR2 SYDVKM. J gave up 2 bases and V 3 bases, and 10 bases lay outside the gene matches. The CDR3 totals 18 residues. The CDR3 sequence: CASSFILLAGINTGELFF. CDR3 bases: TGTGCCAGCAGTTTTATCCTGCTAGCGGGAATCAACACCGGGGAGCTGTTTTTT.

The chain combines TRBV9 with TRBJ2-3, with TRBD1 matching 8 bases. The CDR3 contains 15 residues. V was pared by 3 bases and J by 2 bases, with 5 bases of the junction left unmatched. The germline V gene has CDR1 SGDLS and CDR2 YYNGEE. The CDR3, as DNA: TGTGCCAGCAGCGCCAGACAGGGGTACACAGATACGCAGTATTTT. It encodes CASSARQGYTDTQYF.

This sequence joins TRBV27 and TRBJ2-3, with D perhaps matching TRBD1 (5 bases). The V gene lost 5 bases and the J gene lost 6 bases, with 9 bases spanning the gap. The germline CDR1 and CDR2 sequences are MNHEY and SMNVEV (reference sequence). The CDR3 contains 12 residues. For the CDR3, the DNA is TGTGCCAGCAGTGTGAAGGGGGATACGCAGTATTTT. Its translation: CASSVKGDTQYF.

The V call is TRBV5-1, the J call TRBJ2-1; TRBD1 matches 10 bases. Germline CDR1 reads SGHRS; CDR2 reads YFSETQ. V lost 3 bases and J lost 3; bases outside the gene matches: 6. The CDR3 is 16 amino acids. The DNA for the CDR3 is TGCGCCAGCAGCTGGAAGGACAGGGGGGGCTACAATGAGCAGTTCTTC. Amino acid sequence: CASSWKDRGGYNEQFF. Looking up the rest from reference TRBV5-1 and TRBJ2-1 gives the full variable domain: KAGVTQTPRYLIKTRGQQVTLSCSPISGHRSVSWYQQTPGQGLQFLFEYFSETQRNKGNFPGRFSGRQFSNSRSEMNVSTLELGDSALYLCASSWKDRGGYNEQFFGPGTRLTVL.

This chain uses TRBV5-5 with TRBJ2-3, with 10 bases aligning to TRBD1. The CDR3 runs to 14 residues. Germline V gives CDR1 SGHKS, CDR2 YYEKEE (reference sequence). Trimming removed 3 bases from V and 6 bases from J; junction bases left unmatched: 4. The CDR3 reads CASSSGQGTDTQYF. Written as DNA, the CDR3 is TGTGCCAGCAGCTCGGGACAGGGGACCGATACGCAGTATTTT.

The chain employs TRBV28 and TRBJ2-1, with D possibly being TRBD2 (5 bases). Germline V lookup: CDR1 MDHEN, CDR2 SYDVKM. V lost 4 bases, J lost 9 bases, and 13 bases lay in between. This CDR3 is 13 amino acids long. Written as DNA, the CDR3 is TGTGCCAGCAGTTCCGCTGTCGAGGGTGAGCAGTTCTTC. Translated, it gives CASSSAVEGEQFF.

With respect to this clone: The same CDR3 also results from other DNA sequences found in this sample. The chain links TRBV14 to TRBJ2-7, with D perhaps matching TRBD1 (6 bases). This CDR3 contains 13 residues. The V end lost 4 bases, the J end lost 1 base, and 8 bases lay between the germline ends. Germline CDR1 and CDR2: SGHDN and FVKESK. The CDR3 region is CASSPTGSYEQYF. The CDR3 nucleotides read TGTGCCAGCAGCCCCACAGGGTCCTACGAGCAGTACTTC.

The chain employs TRBV6-5 and TRBJ2-7, with D possibly being TRBD2 (6 bases). The germline gives CDR1 MNHEY, CDR2 SVGAGI. This CDR3 comprises 13 residues. Between the trimmed V and J ends, which lost 9 bases and 4 bases, there was a span of 16 bases. As DNA, the CDR3 is TGTGCCAGTTCCGGTAGTCGGGGGTACGAGCAGTACTTC. Its protein is CASSGSRGYEQYF.

The J gene is TRBJ1-1, the V gene TRBV4-1, with a weak D call TRBD1 (5 bases). This CDR3 is built from 14 residues. Trimming removed 4 bases from V and 4 bases from J, with 13 bases in between. Germline V gene lookup returns CDR1 MGHRA and CDR2 YSYEKL. In DNA form, the CDR3 reads TGCGCCAGCAGCCTCAGGGTAGGGGCCACTGAAGCTTTCTTT. Translated, it gives CASSLRVGATEAFF.

The gene calls are TRBV6-1 and TRBJ2-5; D call uncertain. This CDR3 is 15 amino acids long. Germline V gene data show CDR1 as MNHNS and CDR2 as SASEGT. Trimming cost V 6 bases and J 3 bases, with 17 bases left between them. The CDR3 is CASSPNWPDEETQYF. CDR3 bases: TGTGCCAGCAGCCCAAACTGGCCGGATGAAGAGACCCAGTACTTC.

The chain couples TRBV9 to TRBJ2-5; TRBD1 matches 8 bases. V shed 4 bases and J 5 bases; nucleotides not matched to a gene: 16. The CDR3 length is 17 residues. CDR1 SGDLS and CDR2 YYNGEE come from the germline V gene. The chain's CDR3 is CASSPPPRDRFVETQYF. CDR3 DNA sequence: TGTGCCAGCAGCCCACCCCCGCGGGACAGGTTTGTGGAGACCCAGTACTTC.

This sequence joins TRBV28 and TRBJ2-3, with a tentative D call TRBD2 (7 bases). Germline assignment: CDR1 MDHEN and CDR2 SYDVKM. This CDR3 contains 19 residues. The V and J ends lost 5 bases and 4 bases respectively, with 28 bases between them. CDR3 amino acids: CASSSPGGATMVGADTQYF. The CDR3 DNA reads TGTGCCAGCAGTAGCCCGGGGGGCGCTACTATGGTGGGGGCAGATACGCAGTATTTT.

The chain carries TRBV19 and TRBJ1-5; no clear D. V gave up 4 bases and J gave up 1 base, with 11 bases separating them. Germline V gives CDR1 LNHDA, CDR2 SQIVND (reference sequence). There are 15 residues in the CDR3. The CDR3 DNA follows: TGTGCCAGTAGTACATCCCTGGGGAGCAATCAGCCCCAGCATTTT. Its protein product is CASSTSLGSNQPQHF.

The CDR3 DNA reads as TGTGCCACCAGTGCCCCGACACCCATGGGGGAGACCCAGTACTTC. It yields the protein CATSAPTPMGETQYF. The chain links TRBV15 to TRBJ2-5, with D hard to call. Germline V gene sequence: CDR1 LNHNV, CDR2 YYDKDF (reference sequence). This CDR3 is built from 15 residues. The germline V and J ends were trimmed by 6 bases and 5 bases, with 19 bases remaining between them.

For this clone: In the same sample, other DNA sequences code for this CDR3. V gene TRBV9 combines with J gene TRBJ2-7; D assignment may be TRBD1 or TRBD2 (5 bases each). The germline V gene encodes CDR1 SGDLS and CDR2 YYNGEE. V was shortened by 0 bases and J by 3 bases, with 10 bases between the two germline ends. The CDR3 is made up of 14 amino acids. DNA for the CDR3: TGTGCCAGCAGCGTAGGAGGGGAAAGCTACGAGCAGTACTTC. Translating it yields CASSVGGESYEQYF.

This chain connects TRBV7-9 to TRBJ2-3; tentatively, D is TRBD1 or TRBD2 (5 bases each). The CDR3 runs to 15 residues. Germline lookup yields CDR1 SEHNR and CDR2 FQNEAQ (reference sequence). Trimming took off 1 base at V and 2 bases at J, with 10 bases between the two ends. DNA of the CDR3: TGTGCCAGCAGCTTAGGTTTCGGGGCCACAGATACGCAGTATTTT. It is translated as CASSLGFGATDTQYF.

A note on this clone: Additional DNA sequences in this sample encode the identical CDR3. The chain has TRBV15 and TRBJ2-5; D call uncertain. The germline gives CDR1 LNHNV, CDR2 YYDKDF (reference sequence). V was clipped by 3 bases and J by 2 bases, with 10 bases between them. The CDR3 has 14 amino acids. The CDR3 DNA sequence: TGTGCCACCAGCAGGGGTCGTATACAAGAGACCCAGTACTTC. It encodes CATSRGRIQETQYF.

The V call is TRBV19, the J call TRBJ1-5, with 7 nucleotides matching TRBD1. The CDR3 sequence is 14 residues long. Germline-derived CDR1 and CDR2 are LNHDA and SQIVND (reference sequence). The V gene end was trimmed by 0 bases and the J gene end by 12 bases; junction bases not matched to a gene: 8. The CDR3 here is CASSIDSAGGLQHF. CDR3 sequence (DNA): TGTGCCAGTAGTATAGATTCGGCAGGGGGGCTCCAGCATTTT.

The CDR3 loop is CASSLPLAGGGNEQFF. The CDR3 nucleotides are TGTGCCAGCAGCTTACCGCTAGCGGGAGGGGGCAATGAGCAGTTCTTC. This chain connects TRBV7-9 to TRBJ2-1; 12 nucleotides line up with TRBD2. V dropped 2 bases and J dropped 6; count of bases not matched to a gene: 5. Germline V CDR1 and CDR2: SEHNR, FQNEAQ (reference sequence). This CDR3 has 16 residues.

This sequence joins TRBV14 and TRBJ1-1; a weak D match, TRBD1 (5 bases). This CDR3 contains 14 residues. Germline V gene data show CDR1 as SGHDN and CDR2 as FVKESK. V was clipped by 1 base and J by 3 bases, with 9 bases between them. The CDR3, as DNA: TGTGCCAGCAGCCAAGGGATCAGGGACACTGAAGCTTTCTTT. It is translated as CASSQGIRDTEAFF. Variable domain in full (rest from reference TRBV14 and TRBJ1-1): EAGVTQFPSHSVIEKGQTVTLRCDPISGHDNLYWYRRVMGKEIKFLLHFVKESKQDESGMPNNRFLAERTGGTYSTLKVQPAELEDSGVYFCASSQGIRDTEAFFGQGTRLTVV.

J is TRBJ2-5 and V is TRBV5-6; no firm D call. This CDR3 is 13 amino acids long. CDR1 and CDR2 (germline): SGHDT, YYEEEE. Deletions cut 5 bases from V and 1 base from J, with 9 bases between. CDR3 bases: TGTGCCAGCAGTCCTACGGTCCAAGAGACCCAGTACTTC. It specifies CASSPTVQETQYF.